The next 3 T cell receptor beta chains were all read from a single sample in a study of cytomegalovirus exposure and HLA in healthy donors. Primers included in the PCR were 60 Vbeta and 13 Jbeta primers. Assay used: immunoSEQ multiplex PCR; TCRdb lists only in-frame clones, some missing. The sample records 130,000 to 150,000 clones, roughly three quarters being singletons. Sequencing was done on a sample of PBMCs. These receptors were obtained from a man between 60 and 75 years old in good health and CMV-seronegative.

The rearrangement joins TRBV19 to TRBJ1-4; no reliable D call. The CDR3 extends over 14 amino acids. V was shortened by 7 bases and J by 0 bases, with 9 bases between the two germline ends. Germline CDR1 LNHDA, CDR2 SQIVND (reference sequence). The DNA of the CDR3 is TGTGCCAGTATCAACAGTGCAACTAATGAAAAACTGTTTTTT. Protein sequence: CASINSATNEKLFF.

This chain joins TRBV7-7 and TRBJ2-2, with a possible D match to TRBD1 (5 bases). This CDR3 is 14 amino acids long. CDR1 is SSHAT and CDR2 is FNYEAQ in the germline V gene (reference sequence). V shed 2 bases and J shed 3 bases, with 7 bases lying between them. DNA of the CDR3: TGTGCCAGCAGCTTATTAGGGGACACCGGGGAGCTGTTTTTT. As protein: CASSLLGDTGELFF.

The CDR3 nucleotides are TGCGCCAGCAGCCAAGAAAGGGGCAAGGGTGAGCAGTTCTTC. Translating it yields CASSQERGKGEQFF. V gene TRBV4-1 combines with J gene TRBJ2-1; weak D call: TRBD1 (5 bases). The CDR3 extends over 14 amino acids. Trimming removed 0 bases at V and 9 bases at J, with 12 bases between. Looked up from germline, CDR1 is MGHRA and CDR2 is YSYEKL.